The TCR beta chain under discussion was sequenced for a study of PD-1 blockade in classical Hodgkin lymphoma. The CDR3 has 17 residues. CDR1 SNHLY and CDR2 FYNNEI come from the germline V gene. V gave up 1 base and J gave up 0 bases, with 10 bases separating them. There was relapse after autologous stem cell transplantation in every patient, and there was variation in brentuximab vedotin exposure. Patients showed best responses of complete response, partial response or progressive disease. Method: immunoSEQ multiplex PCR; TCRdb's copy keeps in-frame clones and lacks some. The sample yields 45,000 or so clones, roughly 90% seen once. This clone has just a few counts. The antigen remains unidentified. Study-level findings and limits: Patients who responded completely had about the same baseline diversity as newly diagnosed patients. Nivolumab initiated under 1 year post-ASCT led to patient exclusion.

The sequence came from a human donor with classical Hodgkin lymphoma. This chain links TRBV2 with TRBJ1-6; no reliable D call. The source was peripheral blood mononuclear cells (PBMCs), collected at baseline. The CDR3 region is CASSEDIGSSYNSPLHF. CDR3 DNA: TGTGCCAGCAGTGAAGACATTGGGAGCTCCTATAATTCACCCCTCCACTTT.